A selection of T cell receptor beta chains follows, all from one sample in a study of CD8 T cells in Susac syndrome. TCRdb recomputed calls from the immunoSEQ multiplex PCR reads with MiXCR, one row per CDR3 protein. Of approximately 160,000 distinct CDR3 sequences listed, roughly 94% were seen once; the top ten hold around 0.079%. What was sequenced was CD4+ T cells from PBMCs. These receptors originate from a human donor in good health. Both conserved end residues are part of each CDR3. The order of the fields is CDR3 DNA, CDR3 protein, V gene, J gene, D gene, clone size. The D gene is left open where the match is weak. For some rows the clone size is stated as once, few or many, or as a class when expanded; others skip it.

TGCGCCAGCAGCTTGGCCGGGTGGGGAAAAGAGACCCAGTACTTC	CASSLAGWGKETQYF	TRBV5-1	TRBJ2-5	.	.
TGTGCCAGCAGTTACTCGATAACACAGATCCAAGAGACCCAGTACTTC	CASSYSITQIQETQYF	TRBV6-5	TRBJ2-5	.	.
TGTGCCAGCAGCGGACAAGCGGGGTCAGTACCCTACAATGAGCAGTTCTTC	CASSGQAGSVPYNEQFF	TRBV7-9	TRBJ2-1	TRBD2	.
TGCAGTGCTGACGAAGGGGATGAGCAGTTCTTC	CSADEGDEQFF	TRBV20-1	TRBJ2-1	.	.
TGCGCCAGCAGCCATACCGAGACTAGCGGGAGCACAGATACGCAGTATTTT	CASSHTETSGSTDTQYF	TRBV4-1	TRBJ2-3	TRBD2	.
TGTGCCAGCTCACCCCCCGTGGTAGAGACCCAGTACTTC	CASSPPVVETQYF	TRBV18	TRBJ2-5	.	once
TGTGCCAGTCATCAGACTAGCGGGGGATTTAATGAGCAGTTCTTC	CASHQTSGGFNEQFF	TRBV19	TRBJ2-1	TRBD2	once
TGTGCCAGCAGCACCCGGGACGGGGTAGATCGAGAGCAGTACTTC	CASSTRDGVDREQYF	TRBV7-2	TRBJ2-7	.	.
TGTGCCAGCAGTGTGGCAGGGGGCGATGGCTACACCTTC	CASSVAGGDGYTF	TRBV25-1	TRBJ1-2	TRBD1	.
TGTGCCAGCAGCTTAGCTAGCGGGAGGGTCTACGAGCAGTACTTC	CASSLASGRVYEQYF	TRBV7-8	TRBJ2-7	TRBD2	.
TGTGCCAGCAGCCCAGGACAGGGAGGGAGTAATGAGCAGTTCTTC	CASSPGQGGSNEQFF	TRBV7-9	TRBJ2-1	.	.
TGTGCCAGCAGTGCTCGGAGACAGGGCATCGGGGAGCTGTTTTTT	CASSARRQGIGELFF	TRBV2	TRBJ2-2	TRBD1	.
.	CASILGGEGQPQHF	TRBV6-1	TRBJ1-5	.	.
TGTGCCACCAGTGACCCCCGGGAGGGCAATCAGCCCCAGCATTTT	CATSDPREGNQPQHF	TRBV24-1	TRBJ1-5	.	.
TGCGCCAGCAGCCAAGGGTTTAGCGGGATTCAGGCGGAGCAGTTCTTC	CASSQGFSGIQAEQFF	TRBV4-1	TRBJ2-1	TRBD2	.
TGCGCCAGCAGTCGAGTGAGGGGTGAAGCTTTCTTT	CASSRVRGEAFF	TRBV5-1	TRBJ1-1	.	.
TGTGCCAGCAGTTCCACGCCCATACCGGAGACCCAGTACTTC	CASSSTPIPETQYF	TRBV28	TRBJ2-5	.	.
TGCAGTGCCCCCCAGGGGGAGTATAATTCACCCCTCCACTTT	CSAPQGEYNSPLHF	TRBV20-1	TRBJ1-6	TRBD1	.
TGTGCCAGTAGTCTTCAGGGAGCTTCACCCCTCCACTTT	CASSLQGASPLHF	TRBV19	TRBJ1-6	.	.
TGTGCCAGCAGGGGACAGACCTACAATGAGCAGTTCTTC	CASRGQTYNEQFF	TRBV12-3/TRBV12-4	TRBJ2-1	TRBD1	.
TGCAGTGCTAGGGGTCCACGGGATTCCGGGGCCAACGTCCTGACTTTC	CSARGPRDSGANVLTF	TRBV20-1	TRBJ2-6	.	few
TGCAGTGCTAGAGAGGCCTTTAGCGGGAGCCCCTCCTACGAGCAGTACTTC	CSAREAFSGSPSYEQYF	TRBV20-1	TRBJ2-7	TRBD2	once
TGCGCCAGCAGCTTGATCGGGGGCGCAGGGGAGTACTTC	CASSLIGGAGEYF	TRBV5-1	TRBJ2-7	.	.
TGTGCCAGCAGCTTAGGGCTTGGGGTTAGAGGTGCGCAGTATTTT	CASSLGLGVRGAQYF	TRBV7-6	TRBJ2-3	.	.
TGTGCCAGCAGCTCCAGACTTGATAATTCACCCCTCCACTTT	CASSSRLDNSPLHF	TRBV12-3/TRBV12-4	TRBJ1-6	.	.
TGTGCCAGTAGTATAGACTGGTCTAACTATGGCTACACCTTC	CASSIDWSNYGYTF	TRBV19	TRBJ1-2	.	.
TGTGCCAGCAGCCCCGGCCCGGCGGGTACGCAGTATTTT	CASSPGPAGTQYF	TRBV11-2	TRBJ2-3	.	.
TGTGCCACCAGTGATTTTGAACAGGGGAGCCACGAGCAGTACTTC	CATSDFEQGSHEQYF	TRBV24-1	TRBJ2-7	TRBD1	.
TGTGCCAGCAGTGACCCGCAGTTAGAGCAGTACTTC	CASSDPQLEQYF	TRBV6-2/TRBV6-3	TRBJ2-7	.	.